The 15 T cell receptor beta chains below all came from one sample that was sequenced in a study of graft-versus-host responses after intestinal transplantation. Assay used: immunoSEQ multiplex PCR; TCRdb lists only in-frame clones, some missing. The repertoire holds roughly 18,000 clones, over 35% seen once, with 0.9% in the top ten. Specimen: alloreactive CD4+ T cells from a mixed lymphocyte reaction culture, collected before intestinal transplant. As to subset: CFSE-low proliferating T cells sorted from approximately 6-day pre-transplant mixed lymphocyte reaction (GvH or HvG direction). All receptors derive from a human patient who received an intestinal transplant.

The chain couples TRBV7-3 to TRBJ1-2; 9 bases fit TRBD1. The CDR3 contains 15 residues. With V trimmed by 5 bases and J by 3 bases, 7 bases remained unmatched. In germline, CDR1 is SGHTA, CDR2 FQGTGA. The CDR3 loop reads CASSRQGELYYGYTF. Written as DNA, the CDR3 is TGTGCCAGCAGCAGACAGGGGGAACTCTACTATGGCTACACCTTC.

This clone was found a few times. This chain joins TRBV4-2 and TRBJ1-2; D possibly corresponds to TRBD1 (5 bases). The CDR3 runs 16 residues. V lost 0 bases to trimming and J lost 4 bases, with 15 bases between them. In germline, CDR1 is LGHNA, CDR2 YNFKEQ. CDR3 sequence (DNA): TGTGCCAGCAGCCAAGATCCGGGACGGACGGCCTATGGCTACACCTTC. Protein: CASSQDPGRTAYGYTF.

This clone has a handful of counts. The genes are TRBV6-5 and TRBJ2-7, with 9 nucleotides matching TRBD1. Germline loops: CDR1 MNHEY, CDR2 SVGAGI. The CDR3 runs to 13 residues. J was trimmed by 3 bases and V by 9 bases; bases with no gene match: 6. This CDR3 reads CARGTGTFYEQYF. CDR3 bases: TGTGCCAGGGGGACAGGGACATTCTACGAGCAGTACTTC.

The rearrangement uses TRBV7-3 and TRBJ2-3; TRBD2 might be the D (6 bases). Looked up from germline, CDR1 is SGHTA and CDR2 is FQGTGA. The V end was cut by 5 bases, the J end by 4 bases, with 10 bases between. The length of the CDR3 is 13 residues. The CDR3 coding sequence is TGTGCCAGCAGCCATGGGGGGTCAGATACGCAGTATTTT. Translation: CASSHGGSDTQYF.

The rearrangement uses TRBV5-5 and TRBJ1-3; TRBD1 agrees at 7 bases. Germline values: CDR1 SGHKS, CDR2 YYEKEE (reference sequence). CDR3 length equals 16 residues. J gave up 3 bases and V 1 base, and 7 bases lay outside the gene matches. This chain's CDR3 is CASSLSGGRGGNTIYF. DNA for the CDR3: TGTGCCAGCAGCTTGTCAGGGGGTCGGGGTGGAAACACCATATATTTT.

This clone was counted between two and nine times. The chain has TRBV7-9 and TRBJ2-1, with TRBD1 as a possible D gene (5 bases). The CDR3 loop spans 18 amino acids. CDR1 and CDR2 (germline): SEHNR, FQNEAQ (reference sequence). Between the trimmed V and J ends, which lost 5 bases and 2 bases, there was a span of 22 bases. The CDR3 sequence is CASSRDNPSGKPYNEQFF. CDR3 nucleotides: TGTGCCAGCAGCCGAGACAATCCATCAGGGAAGCCCTACAATGAGCAGTTCTTC. Filled out from reference TRBV7-9 and TRBJ2-1, the complete variable domain reads DTGVSQNPRHKITKRGQNVTFRCDPISEHNRLYWYRQTLGQGPEFLTYFQNEAQLEKSRLLSDRFSAERPKGSFSTLEIQRTEQGDSAMYLCASSRDNPSGKPYNEQFFGPGTRLTVL.

The rearrangement uses TRBV2 and TRBJ1-4; 7 bases line up with TRBD1. V shed 5 bases and J 8 bases; nucleotides not matched to a gene: 8. CDR1 and CDR2 from the germline V gene are SNHLY and FYNNEI. The CDR3 is 14 amino acids. CDR3 nucleotides: TGTGCCAGCAGTCGGGACAGCCGGGGAGAAAAACTGTTTTTT. Its translation is CASSRDSRGEKLFF.

In this sample, this clone turned up a few times. The chain couples TRBV10-3 to TRBJ2-5; the D call may be TRBD1 or TRBD2 (7 bases each). Between the trimmed V and J ends, which lost 10 bases and 4 bases, there was a span of 22 bases. Looked up from germline, CDR1 is ENHRY and CDR2 is SYGVKD. CDR3 length: 15 amino acids. This CDR3 reads CANADRQGGRETQYF. CDR3 sequence (DNA): TGTGCCAACGCTGACCGACAGGGCGGGAGAGAGACCCAGTACTTC.

The J gene is TRBJ1-5, the V gene TRBV6-6, with D unclear. This CDR3 has 15 amino acids. CDR1 MNHNY and CDR2 SVGAGI come from the germline V gene (reference sequence). V gave up 1 base and J gave up 2 bases, with 9 bases separating them. CDR3 nucleotide sequence: TGTGCCAGCAGTTACTTTGGGGAGGGCAATCAGCCCCAGCATTTT. The encoded protein is CASSYFGEGNQPQHF.

The CDR3 nucleotides read TGTGCCATCAGTGAGTCAGTGGTGGGGACTGAAGCTTTCTTT. The encoded protein is CAISESVVGTEAFF. The chain recombines TRBV10-3 with TRBJ1-1; D is ambiguous. Germline V gene lookup returns CDR1 ENHRY and CDR2 SYGVKD. The CDR3 length is 14 residues. Trimming left V 0 bases short and J 5 bases short, with 10 bases between.

This clone has only a few counts. The rearrangement joins TRBV10-3 to TRBJ2-1; the D gene is possibly TRBD2 (6 bases). V lost 0 bases and J lost 2, with 14 bases in between. There are 17 residues in the CDR3. Per the germline V gene, CDR1 is ENHRY and CDR2 is SYGVKD. DNA of the CDR3: TGTGCCATCAGTGAGTCCGGAGGCGGGGTACCCTACAATGAGCAGTTCTTC. Protein product: CAISESGGGVPYNEQFF.

There are a few counts of this clone. This chain links TRBV29-1 with TRBJ2-2; 9 positions agree with TRBD1. V lost 7 bases and J lost 1; bases outside the gene matches: 1. The CDR3 length is 13 residues. From germline, CDR1 is SQVTM and CDR2 ANQGSEA. CDR3 nucleotide sequence: TGCAGCGGGGGACAGGGGAACACCGGGGAGCTGTTTTTT. This encodes CSGGQGNTGELFF.

This clone was detected only a few times. The chain is built from TRBV5-5 and TRBJ1-4; possibly TRBD1 for D (5 bases). Germline CDR1 reads SGHKS; CDR2 reads YYEKEE (reference sequence). V was cut by 4 bases and J by 4 bases, with 14 bases left in between. The CDR3 extends over 15 amino acids. The CDR3 sequence is CASSTTGTVNEKLFF. The CDR3 DNA reads TGTGCCAGCAGCACAACCGGGACGGTTAATGAAAAACTGTTTTTT.

This clone was seen only a few times. The chain joins TRBV5-6 to TRBJ2-5, with 8 positions matching TRBD2. Germline V gives CDR1 SGHDT, CDR2 YYEEEE. Germline trimming cut 0 bases from V and 5 bases from J; bases unmatched to any gene: 6. The CDR3 length is 15 residues. CDR3 in DNA: TGTGCCAGCAGCTTGGCCTTTAGCGGGGTGGAGACCCAGTACTTC. Amino acids: CASSLAFSGVETQYF. The whole variable domain, remainder taken from reference TRBV5-6 and TRBJ2-5, is DAGVTQSPTHLIKTRGQQVTLRCSPKSGHDTVSWYQQALGQGPQFIFQYYEEEERQRGNFPDRFSGHQFPNYSSELNVNALLLGDSALYLCASSLAFSGVETQYFGPGTRLLVL.

The chain recombines TRBV7-2 with TRBJ2-1; D gene unclear. The V gene lost 5 bases and the J gene lost 7 bases, with 15 bases spanning the gap. Per the germline V gene, CDR1 is SGHTA and CDR2 is FQGNSA. The CDR3 sequence is 14 residues long. CDR3 DNA: TGTGCCAGCAGCCTGGACGGGTTGTATAATGAGCAGTTCTTC. Translated, it gives CASSLDGLYNEQFF.